Reported below is one T cell receptor (beta chain). Its target is unknown. Clones were read by immunoSEQ multiplex PCR, and TCRdb kept only the in-frame ones, dropping some. The repertoire includes some 140,000 clones, around 93% of them detected once, and approximately 1% sits in the top ten. The sample belongs to a study of OX40 agonist ivuxolimab in advanced cancers. Findings and limits, study-wide: Dose levels from 0.1 to 3.0 mg/kg saw CD4+ and CD8+ blood T cells expand clonally by week 6. CD4+ T cells averaged fewer expanded clones than CD8+ T cells.

This CDR3 has 14 amino acids. V was clipped by 6 bases and J by 5 bases, with 17 bases between them. The germline CDR1 and CDR2 sequences are MNHNY and SVGAGI (reference sequence). The receptor comes from an adult with an advanced solid tumor such as melanoma, head and neck, liver or kidney cancer. The chain combines TRBV6-6 with TRBJ2-7; D call uncertain. Sequences were derived from CD4+ or CD8+ T cells sorted from blood, sampled in a trial of the OX40 agonist ivuxolimab. Here the CDR3 reads CASRRKGPWDEQYF. For the CDR3, the DNA is TGTGCCAGCAGGAGGAAAGGGCCCTGGGACGAGCAGTACTTC.